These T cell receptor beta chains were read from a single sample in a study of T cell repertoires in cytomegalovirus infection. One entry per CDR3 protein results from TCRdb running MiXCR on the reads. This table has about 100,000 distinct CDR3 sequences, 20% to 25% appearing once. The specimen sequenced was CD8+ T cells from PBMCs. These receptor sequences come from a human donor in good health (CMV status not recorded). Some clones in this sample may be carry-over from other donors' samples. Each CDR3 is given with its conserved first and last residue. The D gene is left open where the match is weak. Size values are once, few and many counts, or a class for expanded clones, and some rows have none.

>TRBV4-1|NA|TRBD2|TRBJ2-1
CASSLASGRYNEQFF
TGCGCCAGCAGCCTCGCTAGCGGGAGATACAATGAGCAGTTCTTC
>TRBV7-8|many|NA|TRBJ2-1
CASAKNEQFF
TGTGCCAGCGCTAAGAATGAGCAGTTCTTC
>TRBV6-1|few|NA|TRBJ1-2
CASSELEGDLYGYTF
TGTGCCAGCAGTGAATTGGAGGGGGACCTCTATGGCTACACCTTC
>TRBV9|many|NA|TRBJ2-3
CASTSTDTQYF
TGTGCCAGCACCTCAACAGATACGCAGTATTTT
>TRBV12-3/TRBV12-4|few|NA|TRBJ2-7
CASSFRTYYEQYF
TGTGCCAGCAGTTTTCGAACATACTACGAGCAGTACTTC
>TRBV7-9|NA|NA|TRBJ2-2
CASSSLYGELFF
TGTGCCAGCAGCTCCCTATACGGGGAGCTGTTTTTT
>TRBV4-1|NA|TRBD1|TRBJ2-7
CASSFGQGQPNEQYF
TGCGCCAGCAGCTTCGGACAGGGACAACCTAACGAGCAGTACTTC
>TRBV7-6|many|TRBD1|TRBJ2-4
CASSERQGHIAKNIQYF
TGTGCCAGCAGCGAACGACAGGGACACATAGCCAAAAACATTCAGTACTTC
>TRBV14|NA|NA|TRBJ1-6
CASSQGPASPLHF
TGTGCCAGCAGCCAAGGGCCGGCCTCACCCCTCCACTTT
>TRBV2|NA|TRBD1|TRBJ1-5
CASKAGGYQPQHF
TGTGCCAGCAAGGCAGGGGGTTATCAGCCCCAGCATTTT
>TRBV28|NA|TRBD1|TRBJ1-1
CASSRDRVMMNTEAFF
TGTGCCAGCAGCCGGGACAGAGTGATGATGAACACTGAAGCTTTCTTT
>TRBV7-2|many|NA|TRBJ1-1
CASSSNWNTEAFF
TGTGCCAGCAGTTCCAACTGGAACACTGAAGCTTTCTTT
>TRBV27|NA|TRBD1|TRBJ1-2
CASSVRDRGAGYTF
TGTGCCAGCAGTGTCCGGGACAGGGGAGCTGGCTACACCTTC
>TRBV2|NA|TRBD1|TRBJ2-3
CASSRQGAATRADTQYF
TGTGCCAGCAGCAGACAGGGGGCTGCAACGCGGGCAGATACGCAGTATTTT
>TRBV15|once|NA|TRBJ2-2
CATNRTPGANTGELFF
TGTGCCACCAACAGAACGCCCGGGGCAAACACCGGGGAGCTGTTTTTT
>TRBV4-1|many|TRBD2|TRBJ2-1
CDSSQGTSGNNEQFF
TGCGACAGCAGCCAAGGGACTAGCGGGAACAATGAGCAGTTCTTC
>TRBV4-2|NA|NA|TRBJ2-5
CASSQEGEETQYF
TGTGCCAGCAGCCAAGAAGGGGAGGAGACCCAGTACTTC
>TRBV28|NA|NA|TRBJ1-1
CATKERTTEAFF
TGTGCCACCAAAGAACGAACCACTGAAGCTTTCTTT
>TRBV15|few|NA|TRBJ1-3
CATSREASSGNTIYF
TGTGCCACCAGCAGAGAGGCAAGTTCTGGAAACACCATATATTTT
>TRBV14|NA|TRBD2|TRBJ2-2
CASGPSGATGELFF
TGTGCCAGCGGGCCTAGCGGAGCCACCGGGGAGCTGTTTTTT